The 23 T cell receptor beta chains presented below share a single source sample, sequenced in a study of cytomegalovirus exposure and HLA in healthy donors (dated by TCRdb to about 2017). Library preparation employed the immunoSEQ multiplex PCR assay. Drawn from immuneACCESS, this table holds only the in-frame rearrangements with V and J called that TCRdb kept. Clones are partly lost; checked studies trace under half to an unresolved V gene and leave the rest unexplained. The table for this sample lists about 98,000 clones; more than 85% of them were counted only once. Together, the top ten hold approximately 5.8% of the sample. The sequenced material came from PBMCs. These receptor sequences come from a man aged 18-30 years in good health and CMV-seropositive.

The rearrangement joins TRBV28 to TRBJ1-3; TRBD1 might be the D (6 bases). Germline V lookup: CDR1 MDHEN, CDR2 SYDVKM. V lost 6 bases, J lost 0 bases, and 15 bases lay in between. The CDR3 is made up of 16 amino acids. CDR3 coding DNA: TGTGCCAGCAGCCTCGTCGGACAGACCTCTGGAAACACCATATATTTT. Translation gives CASSLVGQTSGNTIYF.

The rearrangement links TRBV9 to TRBJ2-5, with 7 bases matching TRBD1. The CDR3 consists of 12 residues. V was pared by 6 bases and J by 4 bases, with 3 bases of the junction left unmatched. Germline-derived CDR1 and CDR2 are SGDLS and YYNGEE. The CDR3 bases are TGTGCCAGCAACAGGGGCGGAGAGACCCAGTACTTC. Encoded protein: CASNRGGETQYF. Full variable domain (outside the CDR3, taken from reference TRBV9 and TRBJ2-5): DSGVTQTPKHLITATGQRVTLRCSPRSGDLSVYWYQQSLDQGLQFLIQYYNGEERAKGNILERFSAQQFPDLHSELNLSSLELGDSALYFCASNRGGETQYFGPGTRLLVL.

The chain combines TRBV6-1 with TRBJ1-6; possible D gene TRBD1, 5 bases. The germline CDR1 and CDR2 sequences are MNHNS and SASEGT. Trimming took 8 bases from V and 5 from J, leaving 13 bases between them. This CDR3 has 14 residues. CDR3: CASGREGHNSPLHF. In DNA, the CDR3 is TGTGCCAGCGGCAGGGAAGGCCATAATTCACCCCTCCACTTT.

The J gene is TRBJ2-3, the V gene TRBV7-2; D may be TRBD1 (5 bases). This CDR3 has 16 amino acids. The germline CDR1 and CDR2 sequences are SGHTA and FQGNSA. Deletions cut 5 bases from V and 0 bases from J, with 15 bases between. The chain's CDR3 is CASSPLQVASTDTQYF. DNA of the CDR3: TGTGCCAGCAGCCCCTTACAGGTCGCTAGCACAGATACGCAGTATTTT.

V is TRBV11-3 and J is TRBJ2-7; weak D call: TRBD2 (5 bases). Trimming pared 2 bases from V and 6 bases from J, leaving 17 bases between. From germline, CDR1 is SGHNT and CDR2 YENEEA. CDR3 size: 15 residues. The CDR3, as DNA: TGTGCCAGCAGCTTAATCTCGTCCGGAGGCGGCGAGCAGTACTTC. As protein: CASSLISSGGGEQYF.

This chain joins TRBV28 and TRBJ2-6; D might be TRBD2 (7 bases). The CDR3 is 20 residues long. The germline CDR1 and CDR2 sequences are MDHEN and SYDVKM. V was clipped by 2 bases and J by 0 bases, with 20 bases between them. The CDR3 DNA reads TGTGCCAGCAGTTTAATGGGGGGGCGGGGTCTTACCTCTGGGGCCAACGTCCTGACTTTC. Its translation is CASSLMGGRGLTSGANVLTF.

This rearrangement joins TRBV7-9 to TRBJ1-1; 8 bases are a match to TRBD1. V lost 6 bases to trimming and J lost 4 bases; unmatched junction nucleotides: 1. The CDR3 covers 12 residues. The germline V gene has CDR1 SEHNR and CDR2 FQNEAQ (reference sequence). The CDR3 loop is CASSTGGTEAFF. The CDR3 nucleotides are TGTGCCAGCAGTACAGGGGGCACTGAAGCTTTCTTT.

This clone has just a few counts. This chain connects TRBV29-1 to TRBJ1-5; 10 bases are a match to TRBD1. V was pared by 0 bases and J by 2 bases, with 1 base of the junction left unmatched. This CDR3 is built from 15 residues. In germline, CDR1 is SQVTM, CDR2 ANQGSEA. The CDR3 here is CSVEDGTGGNQPQHF. The CDR3 bases are TGCAGCGTTGAAGATGGGACAGGGGGCAATCAGCCCCAGCATTTT.

This chain uses TRBV7-2 with TRBJ1-1; D gene uncertain. In germline, CDR1 is SGHTA, CDR2 FQGNSA. CDR3 size: 13 residues. Between the trimmed V and J ends, which lost 5 bases and 1 base, there was a span of 8 bases. CDR3 protein: CASSPGGNTEAFF. CDR3 DNA: TGTGCCAGCAGCCCCGGAGGGAACACTGAAGCTTTCTTT.

V usage is TRBV7-9 and J usage is TRBJ1-4; the D gene is possibly TRBD1 (5 bases). Germline loops: CDR1 SEHNR, CDR2 FQNEAQ (reference sequence). Trimming shortened V by 6 bases and J by 6 bases, and 11 bases separated the two germline ends. This CDR3 is built from 13 residues. CDR3 sequence (DNA): TGTGCCAGCAGTTACCAGGGTCATGAAAAACTGTTTTTT. It specifies CASSYQGHEKLFF.

This rearrangement joins TRBV5-1 to TRBJ2-1, with TRBD2 identical over 14 bases. The CDR3 is 18 amino acids. The V segment lost 4 bases and the J segment 10 bases; nucleotides outside the gene matches: 16. CDR1 is SGHRS, CDR2 YFSETQ, per germline. The DNA of the CDR3 is TGCGCCAGCAGCCCGGGACTAGCGGGAGTAATTACGGTACGGGAGCAGTTCTTC. This gives the protein CASSPGLAGVITVREQFF.

The rearrangement joins TRBV2 to TRBJ1-1; D uncertain. The CDR3 extends over 14 amino acids. V was clipped by 6 bases and J by 0 bases, with 11 bases between them. Germline lookup yields CDR1 SNHLY and CDR2 FYNNEI. The CDR3 DNA is TGTGCCAGCAGGACCGGGAGCATGAACACTGAAGCTTTCTTT. This translates into CASRTGSMNTEAFF.

The rearrangement joins TRBV6-6 to TRBJ2-7; 13 bases align to TRBD2. Trimming at V came to 7 bases and at J to 5 bases, leaving 8 bases not matched to a gene. Germline values: CDR1 MNHNY, CDR2 SVGAGI (reference sequence). CDR3 length: 15 residues. This chain's CDR3 is CASTSGTSGKDEQYF. CDR3 nucleotides: TGTGCCAGCACCAGCGGGACTAGCGGGAAGGACGAGCAGTACTTC.

The chain combines TRBV5-1 with TRBJ2-7, with D maybe TRBD1 (6 bases). This CDR3 region has 14 residues. V was trimmed by 1 base and J by 3 bases, leaving 11 bases between them. Germline V gives CDR1 SGHRS, CDR2 YFSETQ. CDR3 nucleotides: TGCGCCAGCAGCTTGTCAGGGGCTTACTACGAGCAGTACTTC. Its protein product is CASSLSGAYYEQYF. Based on the CDR3 plus reference TRBV5-1 and TRBJ2-7, the full variable domain is KAGVTQTPRYLIKTRGQQVTLSCSPISGHRSVSWYQQTPGQGLQFLFEYFSETQRNKGNFPGRFSGRQFSNSRSEMNVSTLELGDSALYLCASSLSGAYYEQYFGPGTRLTVT.

This clone was seen a single time. The chain has TRBV7-9 and TRBJ1-4, with unresolved D. The CDR3 length is 13 residues. V lost 6 bases and J lost 7, with 12 bases in between. Germline V gene data show CDR1 as SEHNR and CDR2 as FQNEAQ (reference sequence). The CDR3 is CASSPFIGEKLFF. CDR3 bases: TGTGCCAGCAGTCCCTTTATCGGTGAAAAACTGTTTTTT.

This rearrangement joins TRBV7-6 to TRBJ2-1; D ambiguous. The CDR3 is made up of 15 amino acids. V gave up 4 bases and J gave up 0 bases, with 10 bases separating them. Germline CDR1 and CDR2: SGHVS and FNYEAQ. The DNA of the CDR3 is TGTGCCAGCAGCTCTACGATGAGCTCCTACAATGAGCAGTTCTTC. It yields the protein CASSSTMSSYNEQFF.

This clone was found once. The gene calls are TRBV6-5 and TRBJ2-2, with a tentative D call TRBD2 (5 bases). Germline assignment: CDR1 MNHEY and CDR2 SVGAGI. CDR3 length: 14 residues. Trimming stripped 6 bases from V and 2 bases from J, with 10 bases between. The CDR3 loop is CASRRTYNTGELFF. In nucleotides, the CDR3 is TGTGCCAGCAGAAGGACTTATAACACCGGGGAGCTGTTTTTT.

The gene calls are TRBV28 and TRBJ2-3; possibly TRBD2 for D (7 bases). The CDR3 has 15 residues. Germline-derived CDR1 and CDR2 are MDHEN and SYDVKM. Trimming removed 2 bases from V and 15 bases from J, with 24 bases in between. CDR3 protein: CASSLGVVLRGGLYF. The CDR3 DNA is TGTGCCAGCAGTTTAGGGGTAGTTTTGCGCGGGGGCCTCTATTTT.

The chain recombines TRBV6-4 with TRBJ1-4, with D unresolved. CDR3 size: 15 residues. The V and J ends lost 6 bases and 2 bases respectively, with 13 bases between them. Germline lookup yields CDR1 MRHNA and CDR2 SNTAGT. DNA for the CDR3: TGTGCCAGCAGACCCTCACAGTCCACTAATGAAAAACTGTTTTTT. It yields the protein CASRPSQSTNEKLFF.

This rearrangement joins TRBV7-8 to TRBJ2-3, with a possible D match to TRBD2 (6 bases). This CDR3 has 15 residues. V lost 4 bases and J lost 2, with 13 bases in between. The germline CDR1 and CDR2 sequences are SGHVS and FQNEAQ. The CDR3 DNA reads TGTGCCAGCAGCTCGGGGGAGCTAATCACAGATACGCAGTATTTT. Translation gives CASSSGELITDTQYF.

This clone was seen only once. V and J are TRBV6-1 and TRBJ2-7; 8 bases agree with TRBD2. The trim removed 0 bases at V and 2 bases at J, leaving 12 bases unmatched. Germline V lookup: CDR1 MNHNS, CDR2 SASEGT. The CDR3 is made up of 18 amino acids. This CDR3 is CASSEAEGGRGAPYEQYF. CDR3 in DNA: TGTGCCAGCAGTGAAGCTGAGGGAGGGCGGGGGGCCCCCTACGAGCAGTACTTC.

This clone has just a few counts. This chain links TRBV6-5 with TRBJ2-2; D uncertain. The length of the CDR3 is 13 residues. V was clipped by 3 bases and J by 1 base, with 3 bases between them. Germline values: CDR1 MNHEY, CDR2 SVGAGI. The DNA for the CDR3 is TGTGCCAGCAGTTATATGAACACCGGGGAGCTGTTTTTT. Residues: CASSYMNTGELFF.

The rearrangement joins TRBV6-5 to TRBJ2-7; 10 bases line up with TRBD1. This CDR3 comprises 15 residues. Germline V gene sequence: CDR1 MNHEY, CDR2 SVGAGI. The junction had 7 bases not matched to a gene; V was cut back by 5 bases and J by 3 bases. The CDR3 is CASSKNRDRGYEQYF. The CDR3 DNA is TGTGCCAGCAGTAAGAACCGGGACAGGGGCTACGAGCAGTACTTC.